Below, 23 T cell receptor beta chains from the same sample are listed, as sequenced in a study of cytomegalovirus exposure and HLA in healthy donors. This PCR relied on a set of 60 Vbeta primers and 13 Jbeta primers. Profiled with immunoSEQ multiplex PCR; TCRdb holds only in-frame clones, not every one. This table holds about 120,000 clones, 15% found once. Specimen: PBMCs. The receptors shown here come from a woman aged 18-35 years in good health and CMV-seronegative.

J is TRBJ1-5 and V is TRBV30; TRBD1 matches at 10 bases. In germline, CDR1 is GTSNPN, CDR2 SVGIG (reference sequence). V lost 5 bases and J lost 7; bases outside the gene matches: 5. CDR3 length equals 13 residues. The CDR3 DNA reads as TGTGCCTGGGGTGGGACAGGGGAACAGCCCCAGCATTTT. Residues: CAWGGTGEQPQHF.

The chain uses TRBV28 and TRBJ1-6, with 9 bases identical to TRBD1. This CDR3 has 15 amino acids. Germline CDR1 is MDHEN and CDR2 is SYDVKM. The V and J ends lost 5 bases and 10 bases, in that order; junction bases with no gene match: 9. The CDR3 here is CASSPTGQGGSPLHF. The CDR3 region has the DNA TGTGCCAGCAGTCCAACGGGACAGGGAGGGTCACCCCTCCACTTT.

In DNA form, the CDR3 reads TGTGCCAGCTCACCTAATCAGGGAAGCAATCAGCCCCAGCATTTT. This translates into CASSPNQGSNQPQHF. J is TRBJ1-5 and V is TRBV18, with D possibly matching TRBD1 (5 bases). The ends were cut back, 3 bases at V and 1 base at J, with 10 bases in the middle. The CDR3 sequence is 15 residues long. CDR1 and CDR2 (germline): KGHSH, LQKENI.

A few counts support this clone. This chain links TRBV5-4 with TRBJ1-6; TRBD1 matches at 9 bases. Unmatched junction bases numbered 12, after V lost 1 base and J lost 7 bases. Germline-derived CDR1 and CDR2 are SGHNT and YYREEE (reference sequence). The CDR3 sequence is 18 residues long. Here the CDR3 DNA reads TGTGCCAGCAGCTTGACAATGGGGACAGGGATACACAATTCACCCCTCCACTTT. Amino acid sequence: CASSLTMGTGIHNSPLHF.

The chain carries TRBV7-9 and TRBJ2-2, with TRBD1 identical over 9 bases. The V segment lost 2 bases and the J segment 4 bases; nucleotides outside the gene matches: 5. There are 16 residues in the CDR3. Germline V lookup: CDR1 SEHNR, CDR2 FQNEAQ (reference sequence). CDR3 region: CASSLSPGQGTGELFF. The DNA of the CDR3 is TGTGCCAGCAGCTTATCTCCGGGACAGGGCACCGGGGAGCTGTTTTTT.

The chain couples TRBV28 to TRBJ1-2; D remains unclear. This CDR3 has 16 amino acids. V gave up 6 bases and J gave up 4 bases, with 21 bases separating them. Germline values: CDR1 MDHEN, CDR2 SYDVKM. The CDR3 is CASSKSTAGSVYGYTF. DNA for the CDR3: TGTGCCAGCAGCAAATCTACCGCGGGGTCCGTCTATGGCTACACCTTC.

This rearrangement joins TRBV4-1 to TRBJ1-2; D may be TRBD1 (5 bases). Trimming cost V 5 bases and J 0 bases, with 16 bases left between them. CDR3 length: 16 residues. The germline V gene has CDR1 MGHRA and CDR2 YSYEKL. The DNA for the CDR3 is TGCGCCAGCAGCGCTGATGACGGGGGAACTAACTATGGCTACACCTTC. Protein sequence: CASSADDGGTNYGYTF.

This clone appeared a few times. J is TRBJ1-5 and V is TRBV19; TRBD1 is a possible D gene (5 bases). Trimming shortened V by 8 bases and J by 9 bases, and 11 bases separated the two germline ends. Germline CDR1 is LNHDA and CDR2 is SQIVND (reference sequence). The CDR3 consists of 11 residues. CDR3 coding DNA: TGTGCCAGTTCCCCGGGGGGGCCCCAGCATTTT. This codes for CASSPGGPQHF.

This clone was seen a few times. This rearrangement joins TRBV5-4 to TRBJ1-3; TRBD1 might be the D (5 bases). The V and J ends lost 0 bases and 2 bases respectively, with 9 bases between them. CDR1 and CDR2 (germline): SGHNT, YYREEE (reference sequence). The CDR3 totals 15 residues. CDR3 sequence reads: CASSLEGVAGNTIYF. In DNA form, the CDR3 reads TGTGCCAGCAGCTTGGAAGGGGTCGCTGGAAACACCATATATTTT.

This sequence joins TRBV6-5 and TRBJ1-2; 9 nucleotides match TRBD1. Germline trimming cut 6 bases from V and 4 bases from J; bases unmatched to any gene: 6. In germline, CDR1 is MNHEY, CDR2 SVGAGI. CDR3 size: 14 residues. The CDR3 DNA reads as TGTGCCAGCAGAAGGGACAGGGATATCTATGGCTACACCTTC. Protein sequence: CASRRDRDIYGYTF.

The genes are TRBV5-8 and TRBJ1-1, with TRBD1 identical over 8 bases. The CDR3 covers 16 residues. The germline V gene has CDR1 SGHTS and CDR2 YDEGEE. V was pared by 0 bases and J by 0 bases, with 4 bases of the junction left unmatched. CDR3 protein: CASSLGQGTVNTEAFF. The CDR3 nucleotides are TGTGCCAGCAGCTTGGGACAGGGGACCGTGAACACTGAAGCTTTCTTT.

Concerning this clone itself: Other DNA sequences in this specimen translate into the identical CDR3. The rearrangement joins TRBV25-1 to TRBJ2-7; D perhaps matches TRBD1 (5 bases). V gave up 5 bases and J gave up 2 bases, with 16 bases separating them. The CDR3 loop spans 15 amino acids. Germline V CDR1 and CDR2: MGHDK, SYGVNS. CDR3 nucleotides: TGTGCCAGCAGTAGTACAGGCACCCTTACCTACGAGCAGTACTTC. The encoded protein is CASSSTGTLTYEQYF.

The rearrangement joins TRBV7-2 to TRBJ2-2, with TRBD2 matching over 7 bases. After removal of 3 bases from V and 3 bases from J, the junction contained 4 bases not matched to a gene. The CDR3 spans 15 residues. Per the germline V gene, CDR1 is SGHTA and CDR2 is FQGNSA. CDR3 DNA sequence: TGTGCCAGCAGCTTGTGGGGGGGGGACACCGGGGAGCTGTTTTTT. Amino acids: CASSLWGGDTGELFF.

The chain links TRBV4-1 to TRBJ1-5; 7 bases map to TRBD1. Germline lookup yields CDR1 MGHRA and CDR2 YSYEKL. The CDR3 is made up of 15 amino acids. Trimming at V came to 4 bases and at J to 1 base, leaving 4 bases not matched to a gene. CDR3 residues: CASSLQGISNQPQHF. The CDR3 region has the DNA TGCGCCAGCAGCCTACAGGGGATAAGCAATCAGCCCCAGCATTTT.

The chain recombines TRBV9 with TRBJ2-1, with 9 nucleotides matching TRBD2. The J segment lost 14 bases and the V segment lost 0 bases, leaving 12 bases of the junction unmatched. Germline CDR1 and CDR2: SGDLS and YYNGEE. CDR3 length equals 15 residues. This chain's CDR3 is CASSVGGSGGPKKFF. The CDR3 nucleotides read TGTGCCAGCAGCGTAGGCGGTAGCGGGGGTCCTAAAAAGTTCTTC.

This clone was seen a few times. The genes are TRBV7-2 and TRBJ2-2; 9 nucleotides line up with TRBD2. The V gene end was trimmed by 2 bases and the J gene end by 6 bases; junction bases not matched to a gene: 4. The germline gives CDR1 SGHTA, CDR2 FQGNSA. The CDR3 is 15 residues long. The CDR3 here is CASSLTLAGSGELFF. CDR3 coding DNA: TGTGCCAGCAGCTTAACCCTAGCGGGGTCCGGGGAGCTGTTTTTT.

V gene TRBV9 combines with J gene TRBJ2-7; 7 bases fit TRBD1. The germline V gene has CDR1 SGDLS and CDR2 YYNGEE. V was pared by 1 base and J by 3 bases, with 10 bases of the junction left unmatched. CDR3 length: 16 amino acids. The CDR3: CASSVSAGTESYEQYF. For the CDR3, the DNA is TGTGCCAGCAGCGTATCTGCCGGGACAGAGAGCTACGAGCAGTACTTC. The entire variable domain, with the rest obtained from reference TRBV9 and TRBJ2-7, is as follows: DSGVTQTPKHLITATGQRVTLRCSPRSGDLSVYWYQQSLDQGLQFLIQYYNGEERAKGNILERFSAQQFPDLHSELNLSSLELGDSALYFCASSVSAGTESYEQYFGPGTRLTVT.

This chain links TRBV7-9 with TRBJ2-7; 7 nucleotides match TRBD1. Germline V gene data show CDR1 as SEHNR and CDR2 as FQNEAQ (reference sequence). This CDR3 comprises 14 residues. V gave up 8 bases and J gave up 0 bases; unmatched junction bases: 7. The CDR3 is CASRPGQSSYEQYF. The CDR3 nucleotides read TGTGCCAGCCGACCGGGACAGAGCTCCTACGAGCAGTACTTC.

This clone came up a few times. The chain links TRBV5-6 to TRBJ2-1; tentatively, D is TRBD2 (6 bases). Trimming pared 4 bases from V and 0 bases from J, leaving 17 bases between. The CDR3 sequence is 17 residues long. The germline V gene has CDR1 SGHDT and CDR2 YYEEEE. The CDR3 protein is CASSPPRLGSSYNEQFF. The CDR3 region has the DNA TGTGCCAGCAGCCCTCCCCGACTAGGGAGCTCCTACAATGAGCAGTTCTTC.

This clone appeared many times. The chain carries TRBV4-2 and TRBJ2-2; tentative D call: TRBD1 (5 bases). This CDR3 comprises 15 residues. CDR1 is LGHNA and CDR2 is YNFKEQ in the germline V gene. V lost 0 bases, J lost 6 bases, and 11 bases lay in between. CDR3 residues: CASSQEELQAGELFF. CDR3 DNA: TGTGCCAGCAGCCAAGAAGAGCTACAGGCCGGGGAGCTGTTTTTT.

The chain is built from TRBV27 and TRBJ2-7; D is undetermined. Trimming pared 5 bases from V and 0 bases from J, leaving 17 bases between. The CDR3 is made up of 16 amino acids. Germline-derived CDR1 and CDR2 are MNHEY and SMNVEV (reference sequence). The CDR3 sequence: CASSSSRPPSSYEQYF. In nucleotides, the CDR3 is TGTGCCAGCAGTAGCTCGCGGCCACCAAGCTCCTACGAGCAGTACTTC.

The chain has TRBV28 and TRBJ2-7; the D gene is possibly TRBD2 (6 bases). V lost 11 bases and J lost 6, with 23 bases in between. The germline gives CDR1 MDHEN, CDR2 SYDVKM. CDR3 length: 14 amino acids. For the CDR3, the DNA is TGTGCCTCCCGAGGCAGGGACTTTCCCTGCGAGCAGTACTTC. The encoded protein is CASRGRDFPCEQYF.

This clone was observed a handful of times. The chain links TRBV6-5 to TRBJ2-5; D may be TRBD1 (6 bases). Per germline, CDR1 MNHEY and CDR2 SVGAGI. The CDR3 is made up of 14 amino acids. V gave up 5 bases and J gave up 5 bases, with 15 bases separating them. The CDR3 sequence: CASSQQGRRETQYF. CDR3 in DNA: TGTGCCAGCAGTCAACAGGGAAGGAGGGAGACCCAGTACTTC.